The clone carrying this T cell receptor (beta chain) has at least ten counts. This sample is drawn from a study of identical twins. In TCRdb, the 5' RACE reads were re-called with MiXCR into one record per CDR3 protein. This sample carries 1.5 million to 2 million distinct CDR3 sequences, around a third of them seen once, and the ten largest clones take about 0.27%. Sequenced material: cord blood. The sequence was obtained from a newborn girl in good health.

The CDR3 DNA is TGTGCCAGCAGGGAGAGCTCCTACAATGAGCAGTTCTTC. Translated, it gives CASRESSYNEQFF. The V and J genes are TRBV25-1 and TRBJ2-1; D remains unclear. Trimming cost V 6 bases and J 0 bases, with 6 bases left between them. CDR3 length: 13 residues. Per the germline V gene, CDR1 is MGHDK and CDR2 is SYGVNS.